This T cell receptor beta chain was identified in a study of cytomegalovirus exposure and HLA in healthy donors. Germline assignment: CDR1 MDHEN and CDR2 SYDVKM. The CDR3 loop spans 15 amino acids. V dropped 5 bases and J dropped 2; count of bases not matched to a gene: 8. Some clones are missing from TCRdb's copy, which holds only in-frame ones; the method was immunoSEQ multiplex PCR. The sample includes over 120,000 clones, roughly nine tenths of them seen just once. Whole-study findings and limits: According to a subsequent analysis, TCR clusters from the first cohort were inclined to appear together in the roughly 120 validation repertoires.

With regard to this clone: Antigen specificity is unknown.

This receptor was obtained from a woman in her late teens or twenties in good health and CMV-seropositive. Input material: PBMCs. The chain couples TRBV28 to TRBJ2-7, with 8 bases identical to TRBD1. The CDR3 sequence is CASSPGATGAYEQYF. For the CDR3, the DNA is TGTGCCAGCAGTCCGGGGGCGACAGGGGCCTACGAGCAGTACTTC.